The rows below give T cell receptor beta chains drawn from one sample of a study of T cells in Graves' hyperthyroidism and ophthalmopathy. One entry per CDR3 protein results from TCRdb running MiXCR on the multiplex PCR reads. This table holds a few hundred thousand distinct CDR3 sequences, 46% found once. Sequenced sample: peripheral blood or thyroid tissue (not recorded which). These receptors were taken from a woman aged 18-35 years with Graves' hyperthyroidism. The CDR3 runs from the conserved cysteine through the conserved F or W. Fields, in order: J gene, D gene, clone size, V gene, CDR3 protein, CDR3 DNA. D genes are given only for firm matches. The listing skips clone size in some rows; elsewhere it reads once, few, many or a size class.

TRBJ1-2 | TRBD1 | . | TRBV20-1 | CTPGQGFDGYTF | TGCACGCCGGGACAGGGGTTCGATGGCTACACCTTC
TRBJ2-3 | TRBD2 | . | TRBV11-2 | CASSGSGRALDTQYF | TGTGCCAGCAGCGGTAGCGGGAGGGCCCTAGATACGCAGTATTTT
TRBJ2-5 | . | many | TRBV4-1 | CASSQGVARAGEETQYF | TGCGCCAGCAGCCAAGGTGTCGCCCGAGCTGGGGAAGAGACCCAGTACTTC
TRBJ2-7 | TRBD1 | many | TRBV20-1 | CSARSSDRVYEQYF | TGCAGTGCTAGGAGCTCCGACAGGGTCTACGAGCAGTACTTC
TRBJ1-1 | . | few | TRBV7-3 | CASSVEGHDLTEAFF | TGTGCCAGCAGCGTTGAAGGACACGACCTGACTGAAGCTTTCTTT
TRBJ2-2 | . | once | TRBV10-3 | CAITHTGTGELFF | TGTGCCATCACCCACACCGGGACAGGGGAGCTGTTTTTT
TRBJ2-1 | . | . | TRBV7-9 | CASSWGNTGNEQFF | TGTGCCAGCAGCTGGGGAAATACGGGCAATGAGCAGTTCTTC
TRBJ2-3 | . | . | TRBV20-1 | CSAKYGVSTDTQYF | TGCAGTGCTAAATACGGGGTTAGCACAGATACGCAGTATTTT
TRBJ2-7 | TRBD1 | few | TRBV20-1 | CSARGDRGDSYEQYF | TGCAGTGCTAGAGGGGACAGGGGGGACTCCTACGAGCAGTACTTC
TRBJ1-5 | . | many | TRBV20-1 | CSAHNRVLVSPQHF | TGCAGTGCTCACAACAGGGTGTTGGTTTCGCCCCAGCATTTT
TRBJ2-5 | . | . | TRBV7-9 | CASSAGQLQETQYF | TGTGCCAGCAGCGCCGGGCAGTTACAAGAGACCCAGTACTTC
TRBJ1-6 | . | . | TRBV7-9 | CASSFRTDNSPLHF | TGTGCCAGCAGCTTTAGGACAGATAATTCACCCCTCCACTTT
TRBJ1-2 | . | . | TRBV29-1 | CSVRRDVGNTF | TGCAGCGTACGCCGGGACGTTGGAAACACCTTC
TRBJ2-7 | TRBD1 | many | TRBV2 | CASSGQGPYEQYF | TGTGCCAGCAGTGGACAGGGACCCTACGAGCAGTACTTC
TRBJ2-7 | . | . | TRBV7-9 | CASGLMFHEQYF | TGTGCTAGCGGCTTAATGTTCCACGAGCAGTACTTC
TRBJ2-5 | . | . | TRBV7-4 | CASSLDPPGETQYF | TGTGCCAGCAGCTTGGATCCACCTGGAGAGACCCAGTACTTC
TRBJ2-1 | TRBD2 | . | TRBV7-3 | CAGSPGLAGGNEQFF | TGTGCCGGCAGTCCTGGACTAGCGGGAGGTAATGAGCAGTTCTTC
TRBJ1-2 | . | . | TRBV9 | CASSATLDYTF | TGTGCCAGCAGCGCGACTTTGGATTACACCTTC
TRBJ2-1 | . | few | TRBV24-1 | CATSDYYDEQFF | TGTGCCACCAGTGACTATTACGATGAGCAGTTCTTC
TRBJ2-7 | . | many | TRBV28 | CASSLTGSPLREQYF | TGTGCCAGCAGCTTGACAGGATCGCCGTTACGAGAGCAGTACTTC
TRBJ2-7 | TRBD2 | many | TRBV6-2/TRBV6-3 | CASRNSGATYEQYF | TGTGCCAGCAGGAATAGCGGGGCGACCTACGAGCAGTACTTC
TRBJ1-2 | TRBD1 | . | TRBV7-9 | CASSLGTGWGYTF | TGTGCCAGCAGTTTGGGGACAGGGTGGGGCTACACCTTC
TRBJ2-5 | . | . | TRBV12-3/TRBV12-4 | CASSLWQGGKIQYF | TGTGCCAGCTCCTTGTGGCAGGGGGGAAAGATCCAGTACTTC
TRBJ2-5 | TRBD2 | many | TRBV10-3 | CAISDASGSRAETQYF | TGTGCCATCAGCGACGCTAGCGGGAGTCGCGCAGAGACCCAGTACTTC
TRBJ2-3 | . | many | TRBV15 | CATSRDDPSKDTQYF | TGTGCCACCAGTAGAGATGACCCCTCGAAAGATACGCAGTATTTT
TRBJ2-2 | . | . | TRBV7-2 | CASSFLGAANTGELFF | TGTGCCAGCAGCTTTTTGGGGGCCGCGAACACCGGGGAGCTGTTTTTT
TRBJ2-7 | . | few | TRBV6-2/TRBV6-3 | CASSFRGGAYEQYF | TGTGCCAGCAGTTTTAGGGGGGGGGCCTACGAGCAGTACTTC
TRBJ2-7 | . | many | TRBV13 | CASSPPERYEQYF | TGTGCCAGCAGCCCCCCGGAGCGATACGAGCAGTACTTC
TRBJ1-2 | . | many | TRBV28 | CASSSWGRGYTF | TGTGCCAGCAGTTCTTGGGGCCGGGGCTACACCTTC
TRBJ2-1 | . | . | TRBV7-6 | CASRSGDEQFF | TGTGCCAGCAGGTCCGGGGATGAGCAGTTCTTC
TRBJ1-1 | . | . | TRBV7-9 | CASSGLQAGTEAFF | TGTGCCAGCAGCGGACTGCAGGCAGGGACTGAAGCTTTCTTT
TRBJ2-1 | TRBD2 | . | TRBV7-9 | CASSPGTSGRTEQFF | TGTGCCAGCAGCCCAGGGACTAGCGGGAGAACTGAGCAGTTCTTC
TRBJ1-2 | TRBD1 | many | TRBV4-1 | CASSQDTRDSGNYGYTF | TGCGCCAGCAGCCAAGATACCAGGGACAGTGGGAACTATGGCTACACCTTC
TRBJ1-2 | . | many | TRBV29-1 | CSAIVTGSYGYTF | TGCAGCGCCATTGTAACAGGATCCTATGGCTACACCTTC
TRBJ1-1 | . | many | TRBV29-1 | CSVLTELNTEAFF | TGCAGCGTCTTGACAGAACTGAACACTGAAGCTTTCTTT
TRBJ1-2 | . | . | TRBV12-3/TRBV12-4 | CASSLDSRDGYTF | TGTGCCAGCAGCCTGGACAGCCGAGATGGCTACACCTTC
TRBJ2-5 | TRBD2 | . | TRBV4-3 | CASSQDRGGASKTQYF | TGCGCCAGCAGCCAAGATCGCGGGGGGGCATCGAAGACCCAGTACTTC
TRBJ2-7 | . | . | TRBV15 | CATSSSGLGEQYF | TGTGCCACCAGCAGCTCAGGTCTGGGCGAGCAGTACTTC
TRBJ2-7 | . | many | TRBV30 | CAWRGGDEQYF | TGTGCCTGGAGAGGCGGGGACGAGCAGTACTTC
TRBJ1-5 | . | many | TRBV7-3 | CASSWRDGRLGPQHF | TGTGCCAGCAGCTGGAGGGACGGGCGGCTTGGGCCCCAGCATTTT
TRBJ2-5 | . | many | TRBV12-3/TRBV12-4 | CASSLEFTAGETQYF | TGTGCCAGCAGTTTAGAGTTCACAGCAGGGGAGACCCAGTACTTC
TRBJ2-7 | . | . | TRBV2 | CAISEGRHEQYF | TGTGCCATCAGTGAAGGGCGGCACGAGCAGTACTTC
TRBJ2-1 | TRBD1 | few | TRBV2 | CASTRDRGSYNEQFF | TGTGCCAGCACTCGGGACAGGGGCTCCTACAATGAGCAGTTCTTC
TRBJ1-2 | TRBD1 | few | TRBV2 | CASSISRDRGGHGYTF | TGTGCCAGCAGTATCTCCAGGGACAGGGGAGGTCATGGCTACACCTTC
TRBJ2-7 | . | . | TRBV6-5 | CASSIQGGTTTYEQYF | TGTGCCAGCAGCATACAGGGGGGGACCACTACTTACGAGCAGTACTTC
TRBJ2-5 | . | . | TRBV20-1 | CSARWDISRETQYF | TGCAGTGCTAGATGGGACATTTCCCGGGAGACCCAGTACTTC
TRBJ2-1 | TRBD2 | . | TRBV12-3/TRBV12-4 | CASIPGLAGSSYNEQFF | TGTGCCAGCATCCCGGGACTAGCGGGCAGCTCCTACAATGAGCAGTTCTTC
TRBJ2-5 | TRBD2 | many | TRBV5-1 | CASGTSGIRETQYF | TGCGCCAGTGGGACTAGCGGGATTCGAGAGACCCAGTACTTC
TRBJ2-5 | TRBD2 | . | TRBV7-2 | CASSVLGLAGEETQYF | TGTGCCAGCAGCGTGTTGGGACTAGCGGGAGAAGAGACCCAGTACTTC
TRBJ2-7 | . | . | TRBV2 | CASSEALRGEQYF | TGTGCCAGCAGTGAAGCGCTTCGGGGGGAGCAGTACTTC
TRBJ2-5 | TRBD1 | . | TRBV24-1 | CATSDPGTGKGKTQYF | TGTGCCACCAGTGACCCCGGGACAGGGAAGGGAAAGACCCAGTACTTC
TRBJ2-7 | . | many | TRBV7-9 | CASSYLQEPAYEQYF | TGTGCCAGCAGCTACTTACAGGAGCCGGCCTACGAGCAGTACTTC
TRBJ2-7 | . | . | TRBV12-3/TRBV12-4 | CAIRDRNRPYEQYF | TGTGCCATCAGAGACCGGAATCGCCCCTACGAGCAGTACTTC
TRBJ1-1 | TRBD1 | . | TRBV27 | CASSNSFRGRNTEAFF | TGTGCCAGCAGTAATTCGTTCAGGGGGCGGAACACTGAAGCTTTCTTT